This TCR beta chain was identified during a study of blood T cell repertoires in COVID-19. The table lists this clone with a few counts. Clones were read by immunoSEQ multiplex PCR, and TCRdb kept only the in-frame ones, dropping some. The data show some 350,000 clones, with 88% seen just once and roughly 6.6% held by the top ten. Germline V gene data show CDR1 as SGHTA and CDR2 as FQGNSA. CDR3 length: 15 amino acids. Unmatched junction bases numbered 4, after V lost 5 bases and J lost 1 base. The clonotype originates from a woman aged 70 to 79 with COVID-19, enrolled during active disease. The V and J genes are TRBV7-2 and TRBJ2-2; TRBD1 agrees at 7 bases. The sequenced sample was peripheral blood. CDR3 nucleotides: TGTGCCAGCAGCCTCAGGGGGTTGAACACCGGGGAGCTGTTTTTT. Translation gives CASSLRGLNTGELFF.